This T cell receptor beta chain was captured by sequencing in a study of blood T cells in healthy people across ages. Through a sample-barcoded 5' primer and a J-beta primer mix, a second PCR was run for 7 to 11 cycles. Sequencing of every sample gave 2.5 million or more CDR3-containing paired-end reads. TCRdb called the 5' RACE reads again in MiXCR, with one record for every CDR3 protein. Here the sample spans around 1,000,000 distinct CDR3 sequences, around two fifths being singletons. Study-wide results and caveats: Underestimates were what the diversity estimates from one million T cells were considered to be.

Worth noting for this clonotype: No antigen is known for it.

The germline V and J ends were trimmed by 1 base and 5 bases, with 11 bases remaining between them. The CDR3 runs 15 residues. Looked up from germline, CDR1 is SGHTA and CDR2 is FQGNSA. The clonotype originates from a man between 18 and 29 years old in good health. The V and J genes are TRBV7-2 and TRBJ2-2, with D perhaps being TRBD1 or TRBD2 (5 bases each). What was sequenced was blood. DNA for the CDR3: TGTGCCAGCAGCTTAGTCGGGGCTGGGACCGGGGAGCTGTTTTTT. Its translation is CASSLVGAGTGELFF.